The clone carrying this T cell receptor beta chain has just a few counts. The sample is drawn from a study of T cell changes during pregnancy in multiple sclerosis. Sequenced by immunoSEQ multiplex PCR; TCRdb stores in-frame clones only, minus some. The sample has more than 90,000 clones, 80% to 95% seen once. V was pared by 5 bases and J by 3 bases, with 10 bases between. The CDR3 loop spans 13 amino acids. Germline-derived CDR1 and CDR2 are MNHEY and SMNVEV (reference sequence). The TCR comes from a female donor with multiple sclerosis, enrolled in a pregnancy study. The V and J genes are TRBV27 and TRBJ1-2; D call uncertain. This sample comprised peripheral blood, obtained in the third trimester of pregnancy. The CDR3 loop reads CASSPSPYYGYTF. The CDR3 DNA follows: TGTGCCAGCAGTCCCTCCCCTTACTATGGCTACACCTTC.